This entry describes one TCR beta chain. These data are taken from a study of PD-L1 blockade in urothelial cancer. Study details: In terms of prior chemotherapy, patients had received 0 to 3 regimens. Blood was subjected to analysis at 3 weeks (second dose) and 6 weeks following treatment start.

Synthetic TCR analog templates were added to each PCR reaction. Only in-frame clones appear in the TCRdb table, and some are missing; sequencing was by immunoSEQ multiplex PCR. The repertoire holds around 100,000 clones, around 90% seen once, with approximately 2% in the top ten. Described time point: pretreatment peripheral blood. Individual patients had between 1 and 8 samples, taken pretreatment and on-treatment. Source: PBMCs, taken around atezolizumab (anti-PD-L1) treatment. The origin of this receptor is a man between 60 and 75 years old with urothelial cancer.

The CDR3 region has the DNA TGTGCCAGCAGCTTAGTACGGGGGGGCTACACAGATACGCAGTATTTT. Translated, it gives CASSLVRGGYTDTQYF. The chain links TRBV11-2 to TRBJ2-3, with 8 bases identical to TRBD2. CDR3 length: 16 amino acids. Germline V gene lookup returns CDR1 SGHAT and CDR2 FQNNGV. J lost 2 bases, V lost 1 base, and 5 bases had no gene match.